These T cell receptor beta chains were read from a single sample in a study of blood T cell repertoires in COVID-19. Libraries were prepared by immunoSEQ multiplex PCR; TCRdb keeps only in-frame clonotypes and omits some of them. The profile shows some 80,000 clones, 70% to 80% of them singletons. Sequencing used peripheral blood. The source of these receptors is a woman older than 75 with active or convalescent COVID-19. CDR3s include the opening cysteine and the closing phenylalanine or tryptophan. A D gene is named only where the DNA matches it firmly. Clone size is stated in some rows and not others, as once, few, many or a class when expanded.

d_gene: NA
j_gene: TRBJ2-7
abundance: NA
v_gene: TRBV4-3
CDR3nt: TGCGCCAGCAGCCAATTTCCGGGAATGTCCTACGAGCAGTACTTC
CDR3aa: CASSQFPGMSYEQYF

d_gene: NA
j_gene: TRBJ2-7
abundance: NA
v_gene: TRBV5-1
CDR3nt: TGCGCCTACCCTCGGTGCACTATCTACGAGCAGTACTTC
CDR3aa: CAYPRCTIYEQYF

d_gene: TRBD1
j_gene: TRBJ1-3
abundance: few
v_gene: TRBV28
CDR3nt: TGTGCCAGCACCACGGGGGGGACAGGGGTCGGAAACACCATATATTTT
CDR3aa: CASTTGGTGVGNTIYF

d_gene: NA
j_gene: TRBJ2-4
abundance: NA
v_gene: TRBV20-1
CDR3nt: TGCAGTGCTGGAGCATTAAACATTCAGTACTTC
CDR3aa: CSAGALNIQYF

d_gene: NA
j_gene: TRBJ1-1
abundance: NA
v_gene: TRBV5-3
CDR3nt: TGTGCCAGAAGCTTGGCCATTACGAGGGAAGAATCCACTGAAGCTTTCTTT
CDR3aa: CARSLAITREESTEAFF

d_gene: TRBD1
j_gene: TRBJ2-3
abundance: NA
v_gene: TRBV24-1
CDR3nt: TGTGCCACCAGTGACACCACGGGACAGGGGTTATCGGATACGCAGTATTTT
CDR3aa: CATSDTTGQGLSDTQYF

d_gene: NA
j_gene: TRBJ1-1
abundance: NA
v_gene: TRBV5-6
CDR3nt: TGTGCCAGCAGCCGACTACGGAACACTGAAGCTTTCTTT
CDR3aa: CASSRLRNTEAFF

d_gene: NA
j_gene: TRBJ2-5
abundance: NA
v_gene: TRBV3-1/TRBV3-2
CDR3nt: TGTGCCAGCAGCTCCTCCTACGTAGAGACCCAGTACTTC
CDR3aa: CASSSSYVETQYF

d_gene: NA
j_gene: TRBJ1-6
abundance: once
v_gene: TRBV6-5
CDR3nt: TGTGCCAGCAGCTTTAAGGTTGGCGGAAATTCACCCCTCCACTTT
CDR3aa: CASSFKVGGNSPLHF

d_gene: NA
j_gene: TRBJ1-1
abundance: NA
v_gene: TRBV19
CDR3nt: TGTGCCAGTAGTCCCCTGACCCTGACAGGGAACACTGAAGCTTTCTTT
CDR3aa: CASSPLTLTGNTEAFF

d_gene: TRBD2
j_gene: TRBJ2-1
abundance: NA
v_gene: TRBV7-3
CDR3nt: TGTGCCAGCAGCTGGACCGGGGGGAATGAGCAGTTCTTC
CDR3aa: CASSWTGGNEQFF

d_gene: NA
j_gene: TRBJ2-2
abundance: NA
v_gene: TRBV3-1/TRBV3-2
CDR3nt: TGTGCCAGCAGCCAAGCGGGGAGGAACACCGGGGAGCTGTTTTTT
CDR3aa: CASSQAGRNTGELFF

d_gene: NA
j_gene: TRBJ1-2
abundance: NA
v_gene: TRBV5-1
CDR3nt: TGCGCCAGCAGGCAGTCAGGGGTCTATGGCTACACCTTC
CDR3aa: CASRQSGVYGYTF

d_gene: TRBD2
j_gene: TRBJ2-1
abundance: NA
v_gene: TRBV10-1
CDR3nt: TGCGCCAGCAGTGAGTGGAGACTAGCGACCTACAATGAGCAGTTCTTC
CDR3aa: CASSEWRLATYNEQFF

d_gene: TRBD1
j_gene: TRBJ1-4
abundance: NA
v_gene: TRBV2
CDR3nt: TGTGCCAGCAGTTCGAGACAGGGGAATGAAAAACTGTTTTTT
CDR3aa: CASSSRQGNEKLFF

d_gene: TRBD1
j_gene: TRBJ1-1
abundance: NA
v_gene: TRBV5-1
CDR3nt: TGCGCCAGCAGCGTATCAGGGGGCGCGAACACTGAAGCTTTCTTT
CDR3aa: CASSVSGGANTEAFF

d_gene: NA
j_gene: TRBJ2-4
abundance: NA
v_gene: TRBV11-2
CDR3nt: TGTGCCAGCAGCCTCGGGACATCAATTCAGTACTTC
CDR3aa: CASSLGTSIQYF

d_gene: TRBD2
j_gene: TRBJ2-1
abundance: few
v_gene: TRBV6-6
CDR3nt: TGTGCCAGCAGAGTAAGCGGGGGCGACTACAATGAGCAGTTCTTC
CDR3aa: CASRVSGGDYNEQFF

d_gene: TRBD2
j_gene: TRBJ2-7
abundance: NA
v_gene: TRBV5-1
CDR3nt: TGCGCCAGCAGCCGAGGACTAGCGGGAGGCACCTACGAGCAGTACTTC
CDR3aa: CASSRGLAGGTYEQYF

d_gene: TRBD1
j_gene: TRBJ1-4
abundance: NA
v_gene: TRBV6-2/TRBV6-3
CDR3nt: TGTGCCAGCAGTTACGACAGGGGAAAACTGTTTTTT
CDR3aa: CASSYDRGKLFF

d_gene: TRBD2
j_gene: TRBJ2-7
abundance: NA
v_gene: TRBV29-1
CDR3nt: TGCAGCGCCCGCACTAGCGGGGGGCAAGGCGAGCAGTACTTC
CDR3aa: CSARTSGGQGEQYF

d_gene: TRBD1
j_gene: TRBJ2-7
abundance: once
v_gene: TRBV4-1
CDR3nt: TGCGCCAGCAGCCAAGCCGCGGGACAGGGGTACGAGCAGTACTTC
CDR3aa: CASSQAAGQGYEQYF

d_gene: TRBD1
j_gene: TRBJ2-2
abundance: NA
v_gene: TRBV7-2
CDR3nt: TGTGCCAGCACCACCCGGAGGACAGGGCCCCCCGGGGAGCTGTTTTTT
CDR3aa: CASTTRRTGPPGELFF

d_gene: TRBD2
j_gene: TRBJ2-5
abundance: NA
v_gene: TRBV5-6
CDR3nt: TGTGCCAGCAGCCCGCCGACTAGCGGGGTAGAGACCCAGTACTTC
CDR3aa: CASSPPTSGVETQYF

d_gene: NA
j_gene: TRBJ2-6
abundance: NA
v_gene: TRBV14
CDR3nt: TGTGCCAGCAGCCAAGTCCAGGGTTTCCACTCTGGGGCCAACGTCCTGACTTTC
CDR3aa: CASSQVQGFHSGANVLTF

d_gene: NA
j_gene: TRBJ2-7
abundance: NA
v_gene: TRBV9
CDR3nt: TGTGCCAGCAGCGTATCCGGTGGTTCCTACGAGCAGTACTTC
CDR3aa: CASSVSGGSYEQYF

d_gene: TRBD2
j_gene: TRBJ2-7
abundance: NA
v_gene: TRBV7-9
CDR3nt: TGTGCCAGCAGCTTGGGGGTAGGCGGGCTAGCGGCCTACGAGCAGTACTTC
CDR3aa: CASSLGVGGLAAYEQYF

d_gene: TRBD2
j_gene: TRBJ2-1
abundance: once
v_gene: TRBV28
CDR3nt: TGTGCCAGCAGTTCCGGACTAGCCTATGAGCAGTTCTTC
CDR3aa: CASSSGLAYEQFF

d_gene: NA
j_gene: TRBJ1-2
abundance: NA
v_gene: TRBV24-1
CDR3nt: TGTGCCACCAGTTTGGGCCAGAACTATGGCTACACCTTC
CDR3aa: CATSLGQNYGYTF

d_gene: TRBD2
j_gene: TRBJ2-7
abundance: NA
v_gene: TRBV18
CDR3nt: TGTGCCAGCTCACCAGGGGTAGCGGGAGGATACGAGCAGTACTTC
CDR3aa: CASSPGVAGGYEQYF

d_gene: NA
j_gene: TRBJ1-5
abundance: NA
v_gene: TRBV6-5
CDR3nt: TGTGCCAGCACCCTCGGGGGGGGTACCAATCAGCCCCAGCATTTT
CDR3aa: CASTLGGGTNQPQHF

d_gene: TRBD1
j_gene: TRBJ1-5
abundance: NA
v_gene: TRBV27
CDR3nt: TGTGCCAGCAGGCGAACAGGGGAATGGGTCAATCAGCCCCAGCATTTT
CDR3aa: CASRRTGEWVNQPQHF